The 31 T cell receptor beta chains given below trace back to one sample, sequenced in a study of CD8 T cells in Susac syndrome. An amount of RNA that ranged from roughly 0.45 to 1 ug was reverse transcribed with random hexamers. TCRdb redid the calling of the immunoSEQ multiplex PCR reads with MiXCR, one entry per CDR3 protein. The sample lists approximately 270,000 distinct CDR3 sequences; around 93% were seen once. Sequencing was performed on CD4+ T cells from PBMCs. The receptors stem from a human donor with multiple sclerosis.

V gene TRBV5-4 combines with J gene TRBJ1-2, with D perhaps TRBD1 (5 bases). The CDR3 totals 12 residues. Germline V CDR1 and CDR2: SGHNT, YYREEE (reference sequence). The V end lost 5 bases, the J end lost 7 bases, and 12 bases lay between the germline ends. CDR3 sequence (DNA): TGTGCCAGCAGTTTTCAGGGTGGTGGCTACACCTTC. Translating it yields CASSFQGGGYTF.

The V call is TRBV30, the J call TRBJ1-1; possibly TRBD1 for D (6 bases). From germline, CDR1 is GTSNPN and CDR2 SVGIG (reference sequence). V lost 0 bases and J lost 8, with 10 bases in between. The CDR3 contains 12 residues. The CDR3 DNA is TGTGCCTGGAGTGTAGGGGGTCCGGAAGCTTTCTTT. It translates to CAWSVGGPEAFF.

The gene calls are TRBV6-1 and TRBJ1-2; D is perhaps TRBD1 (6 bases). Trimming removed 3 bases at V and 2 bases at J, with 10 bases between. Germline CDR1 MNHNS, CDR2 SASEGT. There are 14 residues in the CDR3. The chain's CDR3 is CASSEVTGNYGYTF. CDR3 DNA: TGTGCCAGCAGTGAGGTGACAGGAAACTATGGCTACACCTTC.

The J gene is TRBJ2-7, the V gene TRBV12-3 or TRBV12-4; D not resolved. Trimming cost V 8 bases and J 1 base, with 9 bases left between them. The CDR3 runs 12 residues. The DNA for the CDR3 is TGTGCCAGCGGACCCCCGTCCTACGAGCAGTACTTC. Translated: CASGPPSYEQYF.

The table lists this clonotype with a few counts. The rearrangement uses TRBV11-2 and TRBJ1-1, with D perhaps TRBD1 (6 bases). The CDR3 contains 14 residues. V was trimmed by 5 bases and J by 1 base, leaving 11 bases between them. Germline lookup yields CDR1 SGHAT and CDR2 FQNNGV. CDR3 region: CASSTGTSNTEAFF. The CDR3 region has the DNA TGTGCCAGCAGCACCGGGACATCGAACACTGAAGCTTTCTTT.

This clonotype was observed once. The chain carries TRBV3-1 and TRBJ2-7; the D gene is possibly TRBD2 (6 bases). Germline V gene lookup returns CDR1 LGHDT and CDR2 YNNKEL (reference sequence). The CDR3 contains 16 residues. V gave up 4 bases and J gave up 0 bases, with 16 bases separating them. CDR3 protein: CASSRTGAGPSYEQYV. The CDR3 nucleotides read TGTGCCAGCAGCCGGACCGGAGCGGGCCCCTCCTACGAGCAGTACGTC.

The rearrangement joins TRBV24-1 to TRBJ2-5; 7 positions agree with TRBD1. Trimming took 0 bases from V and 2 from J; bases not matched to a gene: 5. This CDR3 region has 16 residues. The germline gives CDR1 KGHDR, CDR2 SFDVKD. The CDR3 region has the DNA TGTGCCACCAGTGATTTGCGCCCGACAGGGCAAGAGACCCAGTACTTC. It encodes CATSDLRPTGQETQYF.

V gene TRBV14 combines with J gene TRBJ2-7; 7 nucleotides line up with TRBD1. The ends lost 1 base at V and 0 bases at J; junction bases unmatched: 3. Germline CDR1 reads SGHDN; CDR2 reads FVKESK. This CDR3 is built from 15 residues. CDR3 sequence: CASSQGDSYSYEQYF. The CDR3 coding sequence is TGTGCCAGCAGCCAAGGGGACAGTTACTCCTACGAGCAGTACTTC.

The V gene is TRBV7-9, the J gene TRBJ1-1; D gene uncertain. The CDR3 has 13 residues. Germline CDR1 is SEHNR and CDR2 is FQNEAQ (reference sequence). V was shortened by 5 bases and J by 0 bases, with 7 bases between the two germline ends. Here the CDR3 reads CASSLPLNTEAFF. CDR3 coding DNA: TGTGCCAGCAGCCTTCCACTGAACACTGAAGCTTTCTTT. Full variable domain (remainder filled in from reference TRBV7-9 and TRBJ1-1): DTGVSQNPRHKITKRGQNVTFRCDPISEHNRLYWYRQTLGQGPEFLTYFQNEAQLEKSRLLSDRFSAERPKGSFSTLEIQRTEQGDSAMYLCASSLPLNTEAFFGQGTRLTVV.

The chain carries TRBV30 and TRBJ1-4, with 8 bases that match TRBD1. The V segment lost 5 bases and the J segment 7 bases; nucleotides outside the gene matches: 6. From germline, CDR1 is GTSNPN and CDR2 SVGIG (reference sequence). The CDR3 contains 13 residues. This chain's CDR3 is CAWGQGRSEKLFF. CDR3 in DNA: TGTGCCTGGGGACAGGGACGGTCTGAAAAACTGTTTTTT.

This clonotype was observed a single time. This chain's CDR3 is CSASRRTGSDEQFF. The CDR3 region has the DNA TGCAGTGCTAGTCGCCGGACAGGATCGGATGAGCAGTTCTTC. This rearrangement joins TRBV20-1 to TRBJ2-1; TRBD1 agrees at 7 bases. CDR1 is DFQATT and CDR2 is SNEGSKA in the germline V gene (reference sequence). The CDR3 consists of 14 residues. V gave up 3 bases and J gave up 8 bases; unmatched junction bases: 10.

CDR3 residues: CASSLAGGAIKNIQYF. The CDR3 DNA sequence: TGTGCCAGCAGCTTGGCGGGGGGCGCAATCAAAAACATTCAGTACTTC. The gene calls are TRBV13 and TRBJ2-4; 8 positions match TRBD2. There are 16 residues in the CDR3. In germline, CDR1 is PRHDT, CDR2 FYEKMQ (reference sequence). The J segment lost 3 bases and the V segment lost 3 bases, leaving 7 bases of the junction unmatched.

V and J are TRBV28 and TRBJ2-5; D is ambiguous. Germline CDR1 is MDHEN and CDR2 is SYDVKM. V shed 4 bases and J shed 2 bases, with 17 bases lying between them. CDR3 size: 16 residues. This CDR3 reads CASSWGRHTSQETQYF. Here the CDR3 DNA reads TGTGCCAGCAGTTGGGGAAGACATACCTCTCAAGAGACCCAGTACTTC.

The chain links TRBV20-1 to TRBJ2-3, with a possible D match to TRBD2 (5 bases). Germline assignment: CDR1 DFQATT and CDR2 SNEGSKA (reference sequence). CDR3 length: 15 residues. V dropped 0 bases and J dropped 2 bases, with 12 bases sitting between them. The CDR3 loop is CSARDSRGYTDTQYF. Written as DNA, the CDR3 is TGCAGTGCTAGAGATAGTCGGGGATACACAGATACGCAGTATTTT.

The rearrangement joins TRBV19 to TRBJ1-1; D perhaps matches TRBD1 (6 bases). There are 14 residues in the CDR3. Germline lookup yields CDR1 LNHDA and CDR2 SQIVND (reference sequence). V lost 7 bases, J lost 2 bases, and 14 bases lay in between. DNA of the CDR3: TGTGCCAGTAAAGGGGAACAGGGAAACACTGAAGCTTTCTTT. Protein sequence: CASKGEQGNTEAFF.

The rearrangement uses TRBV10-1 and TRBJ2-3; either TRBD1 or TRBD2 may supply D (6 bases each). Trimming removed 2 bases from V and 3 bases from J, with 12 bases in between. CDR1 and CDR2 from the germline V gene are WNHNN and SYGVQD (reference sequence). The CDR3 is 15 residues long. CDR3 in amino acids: CASSEPEGGTDTQYF. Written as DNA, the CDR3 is TGCGCCAGCAGTGAGCCCGAGGGGGGTACAGATACGCAGTATTTT.

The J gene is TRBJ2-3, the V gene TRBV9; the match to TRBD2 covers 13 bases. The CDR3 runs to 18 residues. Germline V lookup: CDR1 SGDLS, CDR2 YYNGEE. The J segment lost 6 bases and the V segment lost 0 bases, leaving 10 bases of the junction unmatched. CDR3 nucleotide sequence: TGTGCCAGCAGCGTAGTCGGACTAGCGGGAGCCCAGCCCGATACGCAGTATTTT. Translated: CASSVVGLAGAQPDTQYF.

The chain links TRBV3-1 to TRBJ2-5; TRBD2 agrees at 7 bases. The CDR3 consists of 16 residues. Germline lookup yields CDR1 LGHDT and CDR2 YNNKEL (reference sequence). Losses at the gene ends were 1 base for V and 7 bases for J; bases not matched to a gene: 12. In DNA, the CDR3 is TGTGCCAGCAGCCAAGCAGATCGGGGGGAAAGATGGACCCAGTACTTC. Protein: CASSQADRGERWTQYF.

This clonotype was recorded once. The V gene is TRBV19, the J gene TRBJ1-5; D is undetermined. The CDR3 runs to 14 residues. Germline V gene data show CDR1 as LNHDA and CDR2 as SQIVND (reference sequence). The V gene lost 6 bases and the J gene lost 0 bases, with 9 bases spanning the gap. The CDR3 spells CASRMGYSNQPQHF. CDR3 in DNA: TGTGCCAGTAGAATGGGGTATAGCAATCAGCCCCAGCATTTT.

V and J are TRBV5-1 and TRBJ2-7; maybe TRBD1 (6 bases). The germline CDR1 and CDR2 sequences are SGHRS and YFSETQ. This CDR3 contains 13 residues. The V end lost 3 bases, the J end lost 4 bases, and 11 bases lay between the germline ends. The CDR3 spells CASSSSQGYEQYF. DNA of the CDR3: TGCGCCAGCAGCTCGTCACAGGGTTACGAGCAGTACTTC.

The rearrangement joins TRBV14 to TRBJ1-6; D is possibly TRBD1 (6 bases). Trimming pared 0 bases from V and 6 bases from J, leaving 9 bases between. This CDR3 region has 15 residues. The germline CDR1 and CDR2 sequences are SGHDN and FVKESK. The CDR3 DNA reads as TGTGCCAGCAGCCAAGAGGCCAGGGGTAATTCACCCCTCCACTTT. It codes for CASSQEARGNSPLHF.

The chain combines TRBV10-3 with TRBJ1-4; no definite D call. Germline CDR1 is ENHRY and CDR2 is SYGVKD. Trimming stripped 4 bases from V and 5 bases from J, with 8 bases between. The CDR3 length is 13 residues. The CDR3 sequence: CAISAPANEKLFF. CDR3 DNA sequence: TGTGCCATCAGTGCCCCAGCGAATGAAAAACTGTTTTTT.

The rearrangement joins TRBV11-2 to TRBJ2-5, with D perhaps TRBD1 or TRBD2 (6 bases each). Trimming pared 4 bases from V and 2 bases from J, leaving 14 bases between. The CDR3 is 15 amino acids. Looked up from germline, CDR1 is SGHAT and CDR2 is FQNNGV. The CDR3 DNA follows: TGTGCCAGCAGCTCTTTCCCGGGGGCTCAAGAGACCCAGTACTTC. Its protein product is CASSSFPGAQETQYF.

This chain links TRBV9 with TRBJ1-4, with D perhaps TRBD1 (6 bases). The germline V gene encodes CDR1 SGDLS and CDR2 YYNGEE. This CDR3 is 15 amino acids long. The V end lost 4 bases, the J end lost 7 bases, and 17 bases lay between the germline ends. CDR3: CASSLAGGRGEKLFF. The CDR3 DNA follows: TGTGCCAGCAGCTTGGCCGGGGGCCGAGGTGAAAAACTGTTTTTT. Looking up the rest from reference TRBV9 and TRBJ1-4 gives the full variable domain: DSGVTQTPKHLITATGQRVTLRCSPRSGDLSVYWYQQSLDQGLQFLIQYYNGEERAKGNILERFSAQQFPDLHSELNLSSLELGDSALYFCASSLAGGRGEKLFFGSGTQLSVL.

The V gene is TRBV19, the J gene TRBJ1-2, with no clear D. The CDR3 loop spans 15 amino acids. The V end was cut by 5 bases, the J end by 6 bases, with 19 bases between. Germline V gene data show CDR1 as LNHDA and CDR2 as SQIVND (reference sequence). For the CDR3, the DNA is TGTGCCAGTAGTCCCGGCCATACTCAAGTCCATGGCTACACCTTC. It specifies CASSPGHTQVHGYTF.

DNA of the CDR3: TGTGCCAGCAGCCCCGGGACTAGCGGGCTTGGCGCCTACAATGAGCAGTTCTTC. This encodes CASSPGTSGLGAYNEQFF. The rearrangement links TRBV7-2 to TRBJ2-1, with 12 positions matching TRBD2. The germline V gene has CDR1 SGHTA and CDR2 FQGNSA. The V segment lost 5 bases and the J segment 2 bases; nucleotides outside the gene matches: 10. The CDR3 is 18 amino acids.

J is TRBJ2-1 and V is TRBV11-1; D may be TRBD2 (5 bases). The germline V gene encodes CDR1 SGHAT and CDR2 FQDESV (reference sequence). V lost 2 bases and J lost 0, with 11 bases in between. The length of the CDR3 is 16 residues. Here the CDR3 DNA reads TGTGCCAGCAGCTTACGTGTAGCGAGCTCCTACAATGAGCAGTTCTTC. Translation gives CASSLRVASSYNEQFF. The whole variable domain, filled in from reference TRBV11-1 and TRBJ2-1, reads EAEVAQSPRYKITEKSQAVAFWCDPISGHATLYWYRQILGQGPELLVQFQDESVVDDSQLPKDRFSAERLKGVDSTLKIQPAELGDSAMYLCASSLRVASSYNEQFFGPGTRLTVL.

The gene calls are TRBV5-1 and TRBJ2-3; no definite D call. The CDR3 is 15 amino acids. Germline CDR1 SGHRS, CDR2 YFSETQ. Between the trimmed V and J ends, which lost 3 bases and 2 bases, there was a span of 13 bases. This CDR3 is CASSSTPVATDTQYF. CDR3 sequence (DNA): TGCGCCAGCAGCTCAACACCGGTGGCCACAGATACGCAGTATTTT.

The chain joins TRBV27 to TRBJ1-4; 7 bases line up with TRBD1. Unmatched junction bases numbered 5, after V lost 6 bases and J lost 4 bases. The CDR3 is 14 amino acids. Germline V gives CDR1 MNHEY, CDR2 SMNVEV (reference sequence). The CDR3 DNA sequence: TGTGCCAGCAGGCAATGGGACAGTAATGAAAAACTGTTTTTT. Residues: CASRQWDSNEKLFF.

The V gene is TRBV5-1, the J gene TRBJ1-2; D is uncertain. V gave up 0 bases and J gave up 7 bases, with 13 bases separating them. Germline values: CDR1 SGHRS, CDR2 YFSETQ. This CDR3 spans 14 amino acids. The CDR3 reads CASSLADALFGYTF. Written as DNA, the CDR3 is TGCGCCAGCAGCTTGGCGGACGCCCTATTTGGCTACACCTTC.

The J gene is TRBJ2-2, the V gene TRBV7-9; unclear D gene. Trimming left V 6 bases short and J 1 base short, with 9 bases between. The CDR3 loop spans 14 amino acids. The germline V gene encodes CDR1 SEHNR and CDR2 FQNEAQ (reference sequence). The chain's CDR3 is CASRVHRNTGELFF. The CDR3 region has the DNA TGTGCCAGCAGGGTGCACAGGAACACCGGGGAGCTGTTTTTT.